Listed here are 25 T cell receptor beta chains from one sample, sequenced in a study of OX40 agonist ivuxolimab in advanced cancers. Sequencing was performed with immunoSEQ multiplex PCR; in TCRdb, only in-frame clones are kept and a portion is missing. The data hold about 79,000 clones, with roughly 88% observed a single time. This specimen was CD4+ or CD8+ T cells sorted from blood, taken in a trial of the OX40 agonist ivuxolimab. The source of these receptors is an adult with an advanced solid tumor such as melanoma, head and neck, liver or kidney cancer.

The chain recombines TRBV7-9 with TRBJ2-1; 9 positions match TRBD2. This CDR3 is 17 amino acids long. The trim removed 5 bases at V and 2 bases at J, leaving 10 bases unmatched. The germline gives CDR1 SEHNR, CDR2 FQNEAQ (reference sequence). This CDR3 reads CASSPPPRLAAYNEQFF. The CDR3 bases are TGTGCCAGCAGCCCCCCCCCGAGACTAGCGGCCTACAATGAGCAGTTCTTC.

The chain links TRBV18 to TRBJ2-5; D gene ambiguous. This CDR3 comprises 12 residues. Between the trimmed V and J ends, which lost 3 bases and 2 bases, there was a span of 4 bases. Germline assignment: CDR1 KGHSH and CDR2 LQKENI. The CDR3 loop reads CASSPLQETQYF. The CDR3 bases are TGTGCCAGCTCACCCCTACAAGAGACCCAGTACTTC.

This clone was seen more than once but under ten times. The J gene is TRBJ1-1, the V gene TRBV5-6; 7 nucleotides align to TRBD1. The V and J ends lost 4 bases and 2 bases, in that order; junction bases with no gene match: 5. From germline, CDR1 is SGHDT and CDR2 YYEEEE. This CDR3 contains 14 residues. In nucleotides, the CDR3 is TGTGCCAGCAGCATGACAGGGCTAAACACTGAAGCTTTCTTT. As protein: CASSMTGLNTEAFF.

CDR3 coding DNA: TGCGCCAGCAGCCCCGATGCAGGGATCAACTATGGCTACACCTTC. Its protein product is CASSPDAGINYGYTF. The chain recombines TRBV5-1 with TRBJ1-2; tentatively, D is TRBD1 (5 bases). Germline CDR1 SGHRS, CDR2 YFSETQ. This CDR3 contains 15 residues. Trimming took 4 bases from V and 2 from J, leaving 15 bases between them.

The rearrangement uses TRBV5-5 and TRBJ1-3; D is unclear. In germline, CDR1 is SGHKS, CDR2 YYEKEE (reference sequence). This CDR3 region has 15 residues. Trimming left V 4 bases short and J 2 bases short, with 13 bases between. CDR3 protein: CASSHIMPTGNTIYF. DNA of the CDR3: TGTGCCAGCAGCCACATAATGCCCACTGGAAACACCATATATTTT. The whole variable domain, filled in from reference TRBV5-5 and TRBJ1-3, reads DAGVTQSPTHLIKTRGQQVTLRCSPISGHKSVSWYQQVLGQGPQFIFQYYEKEERGRGNFPDRFSARQFPNYSSELNVNALLLGDSALYLCASSHIMPTGNTIYFGEGSWLTVV.

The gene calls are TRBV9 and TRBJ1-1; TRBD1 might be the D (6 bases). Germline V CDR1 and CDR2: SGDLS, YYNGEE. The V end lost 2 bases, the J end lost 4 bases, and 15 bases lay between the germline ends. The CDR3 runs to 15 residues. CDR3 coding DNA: TGTGCCAGCAGCGTCCAGGGGCAGGGGCTCACTGAAGCTTTCTTT. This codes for CASSVQGQGLTEAFF. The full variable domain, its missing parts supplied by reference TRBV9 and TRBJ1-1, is DSGVTQTPKHLITATGQRVTLRCSPRSGDLSVYWYQQSLDQGLQFLIQYYNGEERAKGNILERFSAQQFPDLHSELNLSSLELGDSALYFCASSVQGQGLTEAFFGQGTRLTVV.

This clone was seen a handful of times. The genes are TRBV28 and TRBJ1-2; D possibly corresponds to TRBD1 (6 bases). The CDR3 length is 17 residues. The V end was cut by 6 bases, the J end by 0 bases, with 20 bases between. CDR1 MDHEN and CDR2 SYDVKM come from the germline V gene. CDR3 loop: CASSSNTLGQTNYGYTF. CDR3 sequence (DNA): TGTGCCAGCAGCTCTAACACCCTCGGACAGACTAACTATGGCTACACCTTC.

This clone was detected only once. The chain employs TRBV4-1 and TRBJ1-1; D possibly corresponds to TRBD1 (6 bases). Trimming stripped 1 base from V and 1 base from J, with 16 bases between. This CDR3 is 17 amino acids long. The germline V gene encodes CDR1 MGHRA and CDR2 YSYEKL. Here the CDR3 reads CASSQVNVGTQNTEAFF. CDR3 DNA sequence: TGCGCCAGCAGCCAAGTTAATGTAGGGACACAGAACACTGAAGCTTTCTTT.

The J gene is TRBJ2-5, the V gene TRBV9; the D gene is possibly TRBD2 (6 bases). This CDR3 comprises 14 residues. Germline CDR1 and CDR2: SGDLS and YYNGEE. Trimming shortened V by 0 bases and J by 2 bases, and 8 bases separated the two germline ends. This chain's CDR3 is CASSVAGDQETQYF. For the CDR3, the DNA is TGTGCCAGCAGCGTAGCGGGGGATCAAGAGACCCAGTACTTC.

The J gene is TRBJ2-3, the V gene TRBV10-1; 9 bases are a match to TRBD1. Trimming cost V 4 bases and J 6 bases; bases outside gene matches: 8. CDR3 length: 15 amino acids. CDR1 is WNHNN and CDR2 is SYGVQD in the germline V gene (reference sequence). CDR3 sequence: CASSVSGTGRDTQYF. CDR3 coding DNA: TGCGCCAGCAGTGTTTCCGGGACAGGGAGGGATACGCAGTATTTT.

CDR3 protein: CASSMRSRYNSPLHF. The CDR3 coding sequence is TGTGCCAGTAGTATGAGGAGCCGCTATAATTCACCCCTCCACTTT. The chain links TRBV19 to TRBJ1-6, with D unresolved. Germline V CDR1 and CDR2: LNHDA, SQIVND (reference sequence). CDR3 length: 15 amino acids. The germline V and J ends were trimmed by 3 bases and 3 bases, with 9 bases remaining between them.

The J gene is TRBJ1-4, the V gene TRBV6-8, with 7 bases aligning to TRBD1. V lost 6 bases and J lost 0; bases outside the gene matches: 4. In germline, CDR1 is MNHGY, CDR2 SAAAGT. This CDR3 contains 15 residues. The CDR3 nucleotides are TGTGCCAGCAGACCGACAGGGTCAACTAATGAAAAACTGTTTTTT. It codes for CASRPTGSTNEKLFF.

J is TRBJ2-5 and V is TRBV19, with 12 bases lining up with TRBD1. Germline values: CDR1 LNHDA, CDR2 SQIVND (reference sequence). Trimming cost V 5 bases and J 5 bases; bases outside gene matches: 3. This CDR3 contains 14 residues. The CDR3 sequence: CASSGTGGRETQYF. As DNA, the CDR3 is TGTGCCAGTAGTGGGACAGGGGGCCGGGAGACCCAGTACTTC. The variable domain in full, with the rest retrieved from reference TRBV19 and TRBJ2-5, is DGGITQSPKYLFRKEGQNVTLSCEQNLNHDAMYWYRQDPGQGLRLIYYSQIVNDFQKGDIAEGYSVSREKKESFPLTVTSAQKNPTAFYLCASSGTGGRETQYFGPGTRLLVL.

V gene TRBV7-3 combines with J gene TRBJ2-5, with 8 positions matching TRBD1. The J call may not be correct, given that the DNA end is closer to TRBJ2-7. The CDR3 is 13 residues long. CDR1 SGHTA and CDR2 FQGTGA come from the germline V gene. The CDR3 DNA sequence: TGTGCCAGCAGCCGGGACAGGCTAGCCGAGCAGTACTTC. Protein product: CASSRDRLAEQYF.

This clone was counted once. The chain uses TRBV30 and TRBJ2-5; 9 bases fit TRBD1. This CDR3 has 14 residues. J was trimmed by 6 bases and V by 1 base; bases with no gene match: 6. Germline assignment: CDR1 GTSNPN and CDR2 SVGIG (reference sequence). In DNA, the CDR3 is TGTGCCTGGAGTGCTGGGACAGGGATACAGACCCAGTACTTC. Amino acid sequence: CAWSAGTGIQTQYF.

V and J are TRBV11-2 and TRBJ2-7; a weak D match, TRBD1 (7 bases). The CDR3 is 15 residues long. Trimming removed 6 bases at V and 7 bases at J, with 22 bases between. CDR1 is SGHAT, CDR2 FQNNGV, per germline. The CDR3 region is CASRSIRDSAGEQYF. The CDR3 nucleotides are TGTGCCAGCAGATCGATCCGGGACAGCGCGGGGGAGCAGTACTTC.

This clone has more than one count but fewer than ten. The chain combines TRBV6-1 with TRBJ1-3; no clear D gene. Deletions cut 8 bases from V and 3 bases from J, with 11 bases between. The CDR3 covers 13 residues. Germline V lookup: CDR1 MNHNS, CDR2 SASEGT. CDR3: CASPSSGGNTIYF. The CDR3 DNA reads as TGTGCCAGCCCCAGTAGCGGTGGAAACACCATATATTTT.

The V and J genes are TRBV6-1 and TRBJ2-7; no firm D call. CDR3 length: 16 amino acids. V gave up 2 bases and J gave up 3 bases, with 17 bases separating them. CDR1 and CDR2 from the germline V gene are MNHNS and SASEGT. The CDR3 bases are TGTGCCAGCAGTGAATTTAGGCCTAAACTACTCTACGAGCAGTACTTC. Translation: CASSEFRPKLLYEQYF.

The CDR3 region has the DNA TGTGCCAGCAGCATTACAGGGGGCGACTACAATGAGCAGTTCTTC. Its protein product is CASSITGGDYNEQFF. The V and J genes are TRBV11-2 and TRBJ2-1, with TRBD1 identical over 9 bases. V shed 5 bases, J shed 3 bases, and the junction held 5 bases outside the gene matches. This CDR3 spans 15 amino acids. Per germline, CDR1 SGHAT and CDR2 FQNNGV. Filled out from reference TRBV11-2 and TRBJ2-1, the complete variable domain reads EAGVAQSPRYKIIEKRQSVAFWCNPISGHATLYWYQQILGQGPKLLIQFQNNGVVDDSQLPKDRFSAERLKGVDSTLKIQPAKLEDSAVYLCASSITGGDYNEQFFGPGTRLTVL.

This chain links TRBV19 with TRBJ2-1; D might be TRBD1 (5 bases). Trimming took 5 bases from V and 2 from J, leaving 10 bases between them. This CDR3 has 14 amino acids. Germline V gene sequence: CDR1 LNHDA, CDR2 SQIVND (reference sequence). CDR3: CASSLQGAYNEQFF. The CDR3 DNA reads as TGTGCCAGTAGTCTCCAGGGCGCCTACAATGAGCAGTTCTTC.

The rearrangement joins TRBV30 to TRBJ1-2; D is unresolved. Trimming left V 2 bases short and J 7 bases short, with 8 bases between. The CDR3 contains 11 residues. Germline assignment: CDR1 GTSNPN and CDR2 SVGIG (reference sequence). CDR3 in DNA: TGTGCCTGGAGTCGCTCGGGTGGCTACACCTTC. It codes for CAWSRSGGYTF. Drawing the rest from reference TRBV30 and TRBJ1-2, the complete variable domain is SQTIHQWPATLVQPVGSPLSLECTVEGTSNPNLYWYRQAAGRGLQLLFYSVGIGQISSEVPQNLSASRPQDRQFILSSKKLLLSDSGFYLCAWSRSGGYTFGSGTRLTVV.

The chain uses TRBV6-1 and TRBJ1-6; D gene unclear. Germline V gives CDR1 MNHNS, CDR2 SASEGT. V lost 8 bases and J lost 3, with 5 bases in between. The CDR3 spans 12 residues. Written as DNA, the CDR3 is TGTGCCAGCGGGGTCTATAATTCACCCCTCCACTTT. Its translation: CASGVYNSPLHF.

The CDR3 sequence: CASSLFGGNQPQHF. The CDR3 DNA is TGTGCCAGCAGCTTATTTGGTGGCAATCAGCCCCAGCATTTT. The chain carries TRBV13 and TRBJ1-5; D is unresolved. V was trimmed by 2 bases and J by 2 bases, leaving 7 bases between them. The CDR3 is 14 residues long. The germline V gene has CDR1 PRHDT and CDR2 FYEKMQ (reference sequence).

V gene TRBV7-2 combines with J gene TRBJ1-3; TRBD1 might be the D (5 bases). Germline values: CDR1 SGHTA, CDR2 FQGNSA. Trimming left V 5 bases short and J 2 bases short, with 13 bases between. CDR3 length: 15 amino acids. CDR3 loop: CASSPYRSAGNTIYF. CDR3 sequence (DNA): TGTGCCAGCAGCCCGTACAGGTCGGCTGGAAACACCATATATTTT.

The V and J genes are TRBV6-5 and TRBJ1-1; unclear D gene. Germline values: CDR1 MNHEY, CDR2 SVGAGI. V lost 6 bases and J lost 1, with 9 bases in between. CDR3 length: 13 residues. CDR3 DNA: TGTGCCAGCAGGGTCGACGGGAACACTGAAGCTTTCTTT. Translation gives CASRVDGNTEAFF.